A selection of T cell receptor beta chains follows, all from one sample in a study of shared clonotypes between healthy human individuals. This table comes from immunoSEQ multiplex PCR, and its TCRdb copy is limited to in-frame clones, with some not included. The sample lists some 2.1 million clones, 85% to 95% occurring once. Material for sequencing was naive CD8+ T cells from PBMCs. These receptors all stem from a man aged 18-30 years in good health. Some clones in this sample may be carry-over from other donors' samples. The CDR3 runs from the conserved cysteine through the conserved F or W. Fields, in order: J gene, D gene, V gene, CDR3 protein, CDR3 DNA. D genes are given only for firm matches.

TRBJ2-2 TRBD2 TRBV7-8 CASSPTSGSDTGELFF TGTGCCAGCAGCCCCACTAGCGGGAGTGACACCGGGGAGCTGTTTTTT
TRBJ2-1 - TRBV27 CASLNRERDNEQFF TGTGCCAGCCTGAACCGGGAGAGGGACAATGAGCAGTTCTTC
TRBJ2-2 - TRBV27 CASSLSGRGWGELFF TGTGCCAGCAGTTTAAGCGGACGGGGGTGGGGGGAGCTGTTTTTT
TRBJ2-7 - TRBV6-5 CASSYSGPPLEQYF TGTGCCAGCAGTTACTCGGGACCGCCTCTCGAGCAGTACTTC
TRBJ2-1 TRBD2 TRBV27 CASSGSGTSGLDEQFF TGTGCCAGCAGTGGTTCCGGGACTAGCGGGCTCGATGAGCAGTTCTTC
TRBJ2-5 - TRBV4-3 CASSQELMQLTYQETQYF TGCGCCAGCAGCCAAGAACTCATGCAGCTCACGTACCAAGAGACCCAGTACTTC
TRBJ1-6 - TRBV6-1 CASSELKGGSPLHF TGTGCCAGCAGTGAACTGAAGGGAGGTTCACCCCTCCACTTT
TRBJ1-1 - TRBV19 CASSSLGRSTEAFF TGTGCCAGTAGTTCATTGGGACGTTCCACTGAAGCTTTCTTT
TRBJ2-5 - TRBV28 CASRLGWRAGETQYF TGTGCCAGCAGGCTAGGGTGGAGGGCAGGTGAGACCCAGTACTTC
TRBJ2-6 - TRBV28 CASSRRTVSGANVLTF TGTGCCAGCAGCCGACGGACAGTCTCTGGGGCCAACGTCCTGACTTTC